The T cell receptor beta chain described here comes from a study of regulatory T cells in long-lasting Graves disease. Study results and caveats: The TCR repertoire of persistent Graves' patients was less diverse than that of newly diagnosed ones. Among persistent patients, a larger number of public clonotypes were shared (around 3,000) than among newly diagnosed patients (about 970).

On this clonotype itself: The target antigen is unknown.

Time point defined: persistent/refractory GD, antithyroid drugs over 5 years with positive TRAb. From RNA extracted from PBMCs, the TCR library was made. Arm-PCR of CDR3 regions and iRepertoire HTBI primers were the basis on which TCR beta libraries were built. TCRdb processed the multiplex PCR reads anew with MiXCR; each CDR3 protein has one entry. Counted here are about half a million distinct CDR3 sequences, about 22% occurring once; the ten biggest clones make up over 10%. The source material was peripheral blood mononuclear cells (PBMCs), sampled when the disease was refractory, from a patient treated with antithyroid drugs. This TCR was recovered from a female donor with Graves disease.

CDR3 bases: TGTGCCAGCTCAGGACAGTCGAACACTGAAGCTTTCTTT. This codes for CASSGQSNTEAFF. The chain has TRBV18 and TRBJ1-1; tentatively, D is TRBD1 (6 bases). With 5 bases removed from V and 1 base from J, the gap between germline ends came to 8 bases. Germline CDR1 KGHSH, CDR2 LQKENI. CDR3 length equals 13 residues.